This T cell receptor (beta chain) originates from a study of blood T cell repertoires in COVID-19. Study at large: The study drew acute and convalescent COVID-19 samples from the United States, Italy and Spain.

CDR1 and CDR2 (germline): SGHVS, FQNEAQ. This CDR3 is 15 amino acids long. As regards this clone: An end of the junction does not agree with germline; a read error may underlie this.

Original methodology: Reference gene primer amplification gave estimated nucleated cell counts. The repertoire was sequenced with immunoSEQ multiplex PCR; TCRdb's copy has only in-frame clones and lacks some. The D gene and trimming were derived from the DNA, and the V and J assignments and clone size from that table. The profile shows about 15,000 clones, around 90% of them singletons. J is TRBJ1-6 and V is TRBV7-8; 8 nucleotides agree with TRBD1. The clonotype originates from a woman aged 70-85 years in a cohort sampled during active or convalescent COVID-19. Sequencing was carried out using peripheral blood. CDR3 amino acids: CVSSFDNRGNSPLHF. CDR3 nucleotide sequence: TGTGTCAGCAGCTTTGATAACAGGGGGAATTCACCCCTCCACTTT.